The 4 T cell receptor beta chains below were found in one sample sequenced in a study of regulatory and conventional T cells in RAG deficiency. Genomic DNA came from blood conventional CD4+ T cells gated CD25-low CD127-high. Assay used: immunoSEQ multiplex PCR; TCRdb lists only in-frame clones, some missing. The sample contains fewer than 40,000 clones, more than 75% of which appear only once. Another study also made use of these data, one on regulatory T cells. That report adds: The primer mix had 52 TRBV and 13 TRBJ primers.

Sample: CD4+ effector T cells sorted from blood. All receptors derive from a human donor in good health.

The rearrangement uses TRBV4-3 and TRBJ2-7; 7 bases line up with TRBD1. Germline values: CDR1 LGHNA, CDR2 YSLEER. V lost 3 bases and J lost 1; bases outside the gene matches: 12. The CDR3 is 17 residues long. The CDR3 DNA is TGCGCCAGCAGCCAGTTCGGGCTACAGGGGAAATCCTACGAGCAGTACTTC. This encodes CASSQFGLQGKSYEQYF.

Only a few counts were recorded for this clone. The rearrangement links TRBV18 to TRBJ2-7; D remains unclear. The CDR3 contains 13 residues. CDR1 KGHSH and CDR2 LQKENI come from the germline V gene. The ends were cut back, 3 bases at V and 2 bases at J, with 8 bases in the middle. DNA for the CDR3: TGTGCCAGCTCACCGGGCACTACCTACGAGCAGTACTTC. Amino acid sequence: CASSPGTTYEQYF.

The rearrangement uses TRBV9 and TRBJ2-2, with D unresolved. CDR1 and CDR2 (germline): SGDLS, YYNGEE. The CDR3 sequence is 17 residues long. V lost 3 bases, J lost 0 bases, and 15 bases lay in between. CDR3 residues: CASSDLLGPANTGELFF. The CDR3 nucleotides are TGTGCCAGCAGCGATCTGTTGGGCCCGGCGAACACCGGGGAGCTGTTTTTT.

In DNA, the CDR3 is TGTGCCAGCAGCGTAGTGGGTTCCGGACCCTTCAATGAGCAGTTCTTC. Its translation: CASSVVGSGPFNEQFF. V and J are TRBV9 and TRBJ2-1; no definite D call. CDR3 length: 16 residues. V was trimmed by 0 bases and J by 6 bases, leaving 16 bases between them. The germline CDR1 and CDR2 sequences are SGDLS and YYNGEE.